This T cell receptor (beta chain) was sequenced in a study of blood T cell repertoires in COVID-19. V was shortened by 1 base and J by 7 bases, with 14 bases between the two germline ends. The CDR3 runs to 14 residues. The V gene's germline CDR1 is SNHLY and CDR2 FYNNEI. Data came from immunoSEQ multiplex PCR; TCRdb stores just in-frame clones and leaves some out. Of approximately 170,000 clones detected, 65% to 90% appear once; the ten largest clones hold roughly 9.1%. The chain employs TRBV2 and TRBJ2-7, with TRBD1 as a possible D gene (6 bases). This TCR was recovered from a man in his fifties with active or convalescent COVID-19. Sequencing was done on a sample of peripheral blood. CDR3 sequence (DNA): TGTGCCAGCAGTGAAGGGACAGTCCTTTCGGAGCAGTACTTC. This gives the protein CASSEGTVLSEQYF.